Each of the 30 T cell receptor beta chains below was sequenced from the same sample in a study of blood T cell repertoires in COVID-19. Generated by immunoSEQ multiplex PCR, the TCRdb table keeps only in-frame clones and is missing some. This sample yields about 27,000 clones, of which 65% to 90% are seen a single time; around 25% belongs to the top ten. The sample was peripheral blood. The receptor source for this set is a man between 65 and 85 years old with active COVID-19.

In this sample, this clone is medium-sized. The V call is TRBV27, the J call TRBJ2-7; perhaps TRBD1 as D (6 bases). This CDR3 has 13 residues. The V end lost 6 bases, the J end lost 2 bases, and 11 bases lay between the germline ends. The V gene's germline CDR1 is MNHEY and CDR2 SMNVEV (reference sequence). CDR3 region: CASRWGLTYEQYF. The CDR3 DNA follows: TGTGCCAGCAGGTGGGGGCTTACCTACGAGCAGTACTTC.

Here the CDR3 reads CASSFRGSPIVLTF. CDR3 in DNA: TGTGCCAGCAGTTTTAGGGGCAGTCCAATCGTCCTGACTTTC. The V call is TRBV27, the J call TRBJ2-6; D is possibly TRBD1 (5 bases). V was trimmed by 3 bases and J by 12 bases, leaving 15 bases between them. This CDR3 has 14 amino acids. The germline V gene has CDR1 MNHEY and CDR2 SMNVEV (reference sequence).

This chain connects TRBV29-1 to TRBJ2-7, with D perhaps matching TRBD1 (5 bases). The germline V gene encodes CDR1 SQVTM and CDR2 ANQGSEA. V was pared by 6 bases and J by 0 bases, with 12 bases between. This CDR3 comprises 13 residues. CDR3 amino acids: CSVARQSSYEQYF. In DNA form, the CDR3 reads TGCAGCGTGGCGAGACAGAGCTCCTACGAGCAGTACTTC.

This clone was counted a few times. The chain carries TRBV6-6 and TRBJ2-3; D possibly corresponds to TRBD2 (6 bases). Germline CDR1 is MNHNY and CDR2 is SVGAGI (reference sequence). V was cut by 0 bases and J by 8 bases, with 15 bases left in between. This CDR3 is 15 amino acids long. The chain's CDR3 is CASSYSVRSGPTQYF. The CDR3 bases are TGTGCCAGCAGTTACTCAGTCCGTAGCGGCCCTACGCAGTATTTT.

The sample holds a few counts of this clone. The chain employs TRBV9 and TRBJ2-2; 13 bases match TRBD2. Germline V lookup: CDR1 SGDLS, CDR2 YYNGEE. The CDR3 is made up of 22 amino acids. V shed 4 bases, J shed 4 bases, and the junction held 22 bases outside the gene matches. The CDR3 loop is CASSPRLAGGSGPGGITGELFF. CDR3 bases: TGTGCCAGCAGCCCGAGACTAGCGGGAGGATCCGGTCCGGGGGGTATCACCGGGGAGCTGTTTTTT.

The gene calls are TRBV28 and TRBJ2-2, with TRBD1 matching 8 bases. The CDR3 contains 14 residues. Germline assignment: CDR1 MDHEN and CDR2 SYDVKM. V shed 6 bases and J 4 bases; nucleotides not matched to a gene: 4. The CDR3 here is CASRGQGGTGELFF. Written as DNA, the CDR3 is TGTGCCAGCAGAGGACAGGGAGGCACCGGGGAGCTGTTTTTT.

The chain carries TRBV2 and TRBJ1-5; 7 positions match TRBD1. This CDR3 is 16 amino acids long. Per germline, CDR1 SNHLY and CDR2 FYNNEI. Unmatched junction bases numbered 8, after V lost 6 bases and J lost 0 bases. This CDR3 reads CASRGITGDSNQPQHF. The CDR3, as DNA: TGTGCCAGCAGGGGGATAACAGGGGATAGCAATCAGCCCCAGCATTTT.

The rearrangement links TRBV27 to TRBJ1-1; no definite D call. Germline loops: CDR1 MNHEY, CDR2 SMNVEV (reference sequence). This CDR3 spans 15 amino acids. V was trimmed by 5 bases and J by 3 bases, leaving 16 bases between them. The CDR3 coding sequence is TGTGCCAGCAGTCTAACCGCTGTTCGGTACACTGAAGCTTTCTTT. Translating gives CASSLTAVRYTEAFF.

This chain joins TRBV28 and TRBJ1-2, with D possibly matching TRBD1 (5 bases). The CDR3 is 18 residues long. Deletions cut 4 bases from V and 0 bases from J, with 21 bases between. Per germline, CDR1 MDHEN and CDR2 SYDVKM. The CDR3 region is CASSSPGQGGETNYGYTF. Written as DNA, the CDR3 is TGTGCCAGCAGTTCCCCAGGACAAGGAGGGGAAACTAACTATGGCTACACCTTC.

The chain is built from TRBV5-4 and TRBJ2-3; possible D gene TRBD1, 6 bases. The CDR3 is made up of 16 amino acids. Germline CDR1 reads SGHNT; CDR2 reads YYREEE (reference sequence). Trimming took off 5 bases at V and 0 bases at J, with 16 bases between the two ends. The CDR3 sequence: CASSPRGQTSTDTQYF. The CDR3 region has the DNA TGTGCCAGCAGTCCCCGTGGACAGACGAGCACAGATACGCAGTATTTT.

The chain carries TRBV7-3 and TRBJ2-6; D is perhaps TRBD2 (5 bases). The V gene lost 2 bases and the J gene lost 0 bases, with 26 bases spanning the gap. The CDR3 is 22 amino acids. Looked up from germline, CDR1 is SGHTA and CDR2 is FQGTGA. The CDR3 sequence is CASSLRRPVSPGDYSGANVLTF. The DNA of the CDR3 is TGTGCCAGCAGCTTACGTCGTCCCGTTTCGCCAGGTGACTACTCTGGGGCCAACGTCCTGACTTTC. Drawing the rest from reference TRBV7-3 and TRBJ2-6, the complete variable domain is GAGVSQTPSNKVTEKGKYVELRCDPISGHTALYWYRQSLGQGPEFLIYFQGTGAADDSGLPNDRFFAVRPEGSVSTLKIQRTERGDSAVYLCASSLRRPVSPGDYSGANVLTFGAGSRLTVL.

This chain uses TRBV14 with TRBJ1-2; D is uncertain. Trimming stripped 2 bases from V and 4 bases from J, with 5 bases between. CDR3 length: 12 residues. Germline lookup yields CDR1 SGHDN and CDR2 FVKESK. The CDR3 sequence is CASSQTRYGYTF. The DNA of the CDR3 is TGTGCCAGCAGCCAAACACGCTATGGCTACACCTTC.

The rearrangement links TRBV5-1 to TRBJ2-7; the match to TRBD1 covers 8 bases. The trim removed 0 bases at V and 2 bases at J, leaving 7 bases unmatched. The CDR3 totals 16 residues. Per the germline V gene, CDR1 is SGHRS and CDR2 is YFSETQ. The CDR3 is CASSLAGTGYAYEQYF. The CDR3 DNA sequence: TGCGCCAGCAGCTTGGCTGGGACAGGATACGCCTACGAGCAGTACTTC.

The rearrangement uses TRBV6-6 and TRBJ1-2; 9 positions match TRBD1. CDR3 size: 16 residues. Germline V gives CDR1 MNHNY, CDR2 SVGAGI (reference sequence). Trimming took 4 bases from V and 1 from J; bases not matched to a gene: 7. The CDR3 protein is CASSSLLGQGNYGYTF. The CDR3 DNA follows: TGTGCCAGCAGTTCTCTACTGGGACAGGGTAACTATGGCTACACCTTC.

The rearrangement joins TRBV19 to TRBJ1-1; perhaps TRBD1 as D (5 bases). The CDR3 consists of 16 residues. Germline V gene data show CDR1 as LNHDA and CDR2 as SQIVND (reference sequence). Trimming stripped 6 bases from V and 5 bases from J, with 22 bases between. For the CDR3, the DNA is TGTGCCAGTAGGGGAGGGGTTGGGGATTATACTACTGAAGCTTTCTTT. Its translation: CASRGGVGDYTTEAFF.

The chain recombines TRBV9 with TRBJ2-1; maybe TRBD1 (6 bases). The CDR3 sequence is 16 residues long. Per the germline V gene, CDR1 is SGDLS and CDR2 is YYNGEE. Trimming shortened V by 4 bases and J by 5 bases, and 19 bases separated the two germline ends. The CDR3 DNA reads TGTGCCAGCAGCCCCTACCGGCGTGGGGGCCACAATGAGCAGTTCTTC. Translated: CASSPYRRGGHNEQFF.

This clone was detected once. The CDR3 sequence is CASNPPGVAGTGELFF. As DNA, the CDR3 is TGTGCCAGCAACCCTCCCGGGGTAGCGGGAACCGGGGAGCTGTTTTTT. The V call is TRBV5-6, the J call TRBJ2-2; 8 nucleotides line up with TRBD2. The trim removed 6 bases at V and 5 bases at J, leaving 12 bases unmatched. In germline, CDR1 is SGHDT, CDR2 YYEEEE. The CDR3 totals 16 residues.

The chain recombines TRBV18 with TRBJ1-2; 9 nucleotides agree with TRBD1. The length of the CDR3 is 14 residues. Trimming cost V 8 bases and J 6 bases; bases outside gene matches: 10. Per germline, CDR1 KGHSH and CDR2 LQKENI. The CDR3 bases are TGTGCCAGCGCGACCGGGACAGGGACAAATGGCTACACCTTC. This sequence encodes CASATGTGTNGYTF.

V and J are TRBV5-1 and TRBJ1-2; D not certain. The CDR3 length is 14 residues. Per the germline V gene, CDR1 is SGHRS and CDR2 is YFSETQ. Trimming took 2 bases from V and 4 from J, leaving 12 bases between them. CDR3: CASSFLPQSYGYTF. For the CDR3, the DNA is TGCGCCAGCAGCTTTTTGCCACAGTCCTATGGCTACACCTTC.

The chain uses TRBV4-1 and TRBJ2-7, with 8 bases lining up with TRBD1. The germline gives CDR1 MGHRA, CDR2 YSYEKL. The CDR3 is 16 residues long. The trim removed 1 base at V and 0 bases at J, leaving 5 bases unmatched. Written as DNA, the CDR3 is TGCGCCAGCAGCCAAGCCCCGGACAGGGCCTCCTACGAGCAGTACTTC. Translated, it gives CASSQAPDRASYEQYF.

The chain recombines TRBV7-3 with TRBJ2-1; no clear D gene. The CDR3 spans 13 residues. V shed 3 bases and J shed 8 bases, with 11 bases lying between them. The germline CDR1 and CDR2 sequences are SGHTA and FQGTGA. The CDR3 nucleotides read TGTGCCAGCAGCTTCTTTAGTTCGGATGAGCAGTTCTTC. Translated: CASSFFSSDEQFF.

The chain combines TRBV18 with TRBJ1-5; weak D call: TRBD1 (5 bases). Germline V gene data show CDR1 as KGHSH and CDR2 as LQKENI. Trimming removed 4 bases at V and 0 bases at J, with 13 bases between. This CDR3 region has 16 residues. CDR3 in amino acids: CASSLQGADSNQPQHF. CDR3 coding DNA: TGTGCCAGCTCACTTCAAGGGGCAGATAGCAATCAGCCCCAGCATTTT.

The CDR3 region has the DNA TGTGCCAGCAGGGAGGGCCGTCCCCAAGAGACCCAGTACTTC. Protein product: CASREGRPQETQYF. The V gene is TRBV5-5, the J gene TRBJ2-5; D is possibly TRBD2 (6 bases). The V gene lost 5 bases and the J gene lost 1 base, with 12 bases spanning the gap. Germline CDR1 reads SGHKS; CDR2 reads YYEKEE (reference sequence). The CDR3 is 14 amino acids.

The gene calls are TRBV5-8 and TRBJ2-1; 10 bases are shared with TRBD1. The CDR3 spans 15 residues. V was clipped by 6 bases and J by 12 bases; unmatched bases: 15. Germline CDR1 reads SGHTS; CDR2 reads YDEGEE. The CDR3 loop reads CASNAPGQGLRLQFF. As DNA, the CDR3 is TGTGCCAGCAACGCCCCGGGACAGGGGCTTAGGTTGCAGTTCTTC.

This clone was seen just once. The V call is TRBV3-1 (or the pseudogene TRBV3-2), the J call TRBJ1-1; D possibly corresponds to TRBD1 (5 bases). Trimming pared 4 bases from V and 0 bases from J, leaving 9 bases between. The germline gives CDR1 LGHDT, CDR2 YNNKEL (reference sequence). This CDR3 region has 14 residues. This CDR3 is CASSLVGVNTEAFF. In nucleotides, the CDR3 is TGTGCCAGCAGCCTAGTAGGGGTGAACACTGAAGCTTTCTTT.

The rearrangement links TRBV10-2 to TRBJ2-1, with 8 nucleotides matching TRBD2. This CDR3 comprises 16 residues. Losses at the gene ends were 4 bases for V and 8 bases for J; bases not matched to a gene: 13. Germline V gene data show CDR1 as WSHSY and CDR2 as SAAADI. The CDR3 is CASSAGRVAGPDEQFF. The CDR3 DNA reads as TGCGCCAGCAGTGCCGGGCGGGTAGCGGGACCGGATGAGCAGTTCTTC.

The chain recombines TRBV28 with TRBJ2-1; 10 nucleotides line up with TRBD2. CDR3 length: 18 amino acids. The germline V gene has CDR1 MDHEN and CDR2 SYDVKM. V trimming: 4 bases; J trimming: 5 bases; junction bases outside the gene matches: 14. This chain's CDR3 is CASSSLAGDPLVDNEQFF. Written as DNA, the CDR3 is TGTGCCAGCAGTTCCCTAGCGGGAGACCCCCTAGTAGACAATGAGCAGTTCTTC.

The rearrangement links TRBV5-1 to TRBJ1-1; TRBD1 might be the D (5 bases). V gave up 0 bases and J gave up 2 bases, with 14 bases separating them. The CDR3 covers 16 residues. In germline, CDR1 is SGHRS, CDR2 YFSETQ. In nucleotides, the CDR3 is TGCGCCAGCAGCTTGGCCGGGGGGACGGGCAACACTGAAGCTTTCTTT. It yields the protein CASSLAGGTGNTEAFF.

This clone was counted between two and nine times. The J gene is TRBJ2-2, the V gene TRBV2, with D perhaps TRBD2 (5 bases). Germline V CDR1 and CDR2: SNHLY, FYNNEI. CDR3 length: 15 amino acids. Trimming shortened V by 3 bases and J by 1 base, and 9 bases separated the two germline ends. In DNA form, the CDR3 reads TGTGCCAGCAGTGATGCCCGGGGGAACACCGGGGAGCTGTTTTTT. This translates into CASSDARGNTGELFF. Using reference TRBV2 and TRBJ2-2 for the parts outside the CDR3, the full variable domain is EPEVTQTPSHQVTQMGQEVILRCVPISNHLYFYWYRQILGQKVEFLVSFYNNEISEKSEIFDDQFSVERPDGSNFTLKIRSTKLEDSAMYFCASSDARGNTGELFFGEGSRLTVL.

The table lists this clone with a count of one. For the CDR3, the DNA is TGTGCCAGCAGCCGGGGACTAGCGGGAAACACATTGGAGACCCAGTACTTC. As protein: CASSRGLAGNTLETQYF. This chain connects TRBV14 to TRBJ2-5, with TRBD2 matching 13 bases. Trimming took 4 bases from V and 5 from J; bases not matched to a gene: 10. This CDR3 spans 17 amino acids. Germline CDR1 reads SGHDN; CDR2 reads FVKESK.